The present T cell receptor beta chain was sequenced within a study of CD8+CD57+ T cells in acquired aplastic anemia. Study information: Sorted cells (CD4+ and CD8+) yielded DNA amounts that averaged about 2.9 ug.

Concerning this clonotype itself: What it binds is not known.

Study outcomes and limitations: The number of CD8+ CDR3 sequences shared by patients and controls was approximately 31. Significant differences in CD8+ Simpson's diversity were not observed between patients and controls.

Trimming left V 7 bases short and J 7 bases short, with 25 bases between. The germline V gene encodes CDR1 MNHNS and CDR2 SASEGT. The CDR3 consists of 16 residues. Investigators profiled TCR beta VDJ and CDR3 from genomic DNA template. Each CDR3 protein is one row after TCRdb ran MiXCR on the reads. The table has about 210,000 distinct CDR3 sequences, 34% seen once. This chain connects TRBV6-1 to TRBJ1-2, with a possible D match to TRBD1 (5 bases). Sequenced input: sorted CD4+, CD8+, or CD8+CD57+ T cells (not recorded which) from PBMCs. The sequence derives from a human donor in good health, serving as a control. The CDR3 nucleotides are TGTGCCAGCAACTCTGTCTACATTGCGGGGGGAGGTGGCTACACCTTC. Translating gives CASNSVYIAGGGGYTF.